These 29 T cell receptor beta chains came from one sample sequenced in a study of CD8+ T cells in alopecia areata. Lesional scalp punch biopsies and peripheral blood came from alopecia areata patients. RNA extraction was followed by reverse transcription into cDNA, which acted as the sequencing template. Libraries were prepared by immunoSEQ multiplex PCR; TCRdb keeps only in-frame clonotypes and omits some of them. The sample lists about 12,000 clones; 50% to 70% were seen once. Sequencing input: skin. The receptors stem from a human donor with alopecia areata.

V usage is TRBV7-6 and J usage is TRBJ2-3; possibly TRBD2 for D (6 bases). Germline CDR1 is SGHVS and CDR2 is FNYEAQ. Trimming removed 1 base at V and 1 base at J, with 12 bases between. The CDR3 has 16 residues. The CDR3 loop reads CASSLVAQRGTDTQYF. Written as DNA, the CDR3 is TGTGCCAGCAGCTTAGTGGCCCAGCGGGGCACAGATACGCAGTATTTT.

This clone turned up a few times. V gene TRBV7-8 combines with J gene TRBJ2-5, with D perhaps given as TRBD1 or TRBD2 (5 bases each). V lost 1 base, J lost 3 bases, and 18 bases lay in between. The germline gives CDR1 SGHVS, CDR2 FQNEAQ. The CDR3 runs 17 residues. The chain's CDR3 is CASSLDRFLGVKETQYF. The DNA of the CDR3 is TGTGCCAGCAGCTTAGATCGCTTTTTGGGGGTAAAAGAGACCCAGTACTTC.

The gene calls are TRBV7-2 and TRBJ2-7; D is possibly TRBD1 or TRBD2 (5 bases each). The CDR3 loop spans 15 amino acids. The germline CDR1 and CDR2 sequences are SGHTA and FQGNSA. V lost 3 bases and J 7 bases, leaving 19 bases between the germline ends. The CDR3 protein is CASSLQGSDAGEQYF. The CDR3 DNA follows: TGTGCCAGCAGCTTGCAGGGTAGCGACGCTGGAGAGCAGTACTTC.

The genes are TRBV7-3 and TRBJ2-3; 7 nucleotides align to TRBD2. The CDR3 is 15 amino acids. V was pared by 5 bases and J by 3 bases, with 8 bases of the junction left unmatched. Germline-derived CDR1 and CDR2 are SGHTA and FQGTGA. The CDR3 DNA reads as TGTGCCAGCAGCAAGACTAGACTAGCAACAGATACGCAGTATTTT. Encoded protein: CASSKTRLATDTQYF.

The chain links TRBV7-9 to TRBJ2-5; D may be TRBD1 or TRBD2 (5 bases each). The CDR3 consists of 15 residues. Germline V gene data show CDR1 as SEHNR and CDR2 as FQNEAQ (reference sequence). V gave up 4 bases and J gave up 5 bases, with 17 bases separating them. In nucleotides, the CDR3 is TGTGCCAGCAGCTGGGGGACGCGTTTAACGGAGACCCAGTACTTC. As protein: CASSWGTRLTETQYF.

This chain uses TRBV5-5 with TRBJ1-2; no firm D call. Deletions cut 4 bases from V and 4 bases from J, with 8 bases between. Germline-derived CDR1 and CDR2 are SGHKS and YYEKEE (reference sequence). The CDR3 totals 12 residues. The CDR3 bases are TGTGCCAGCAGCACCCGGCCCTATGGCTACACCTTC. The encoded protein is CASSTRPYGYTF.

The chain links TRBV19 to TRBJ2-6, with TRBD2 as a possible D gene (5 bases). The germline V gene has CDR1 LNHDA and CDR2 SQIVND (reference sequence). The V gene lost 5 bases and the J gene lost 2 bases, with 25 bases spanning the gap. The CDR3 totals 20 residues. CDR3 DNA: TGTGCCAGTAGTGCCCGGCCGGGATTTCTTTTTTCTGCTGGGGCCAACGTCCTGACTTTC. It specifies CASSARPGFLFSAGANVLTF. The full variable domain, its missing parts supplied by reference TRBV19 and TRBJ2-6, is DGGITQSPKYLFRKEGQNVTLSCEQNLNHDAMYWYRQDPGQGLRLIYYSQIVNDFQKGDIAEGYSVSREKKESFPLTVTSAQKNPTAFYLCASSARPGFLFSAGANVLTFGAGSRLTVL.

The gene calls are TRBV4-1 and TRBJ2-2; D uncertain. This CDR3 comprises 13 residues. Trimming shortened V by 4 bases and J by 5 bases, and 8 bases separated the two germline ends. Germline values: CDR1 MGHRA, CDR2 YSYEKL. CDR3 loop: CASSRSGTGELFF. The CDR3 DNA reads TGCGCCAGCAGCCGATCCGGGACCGGGGAGCTGTTTTTT.

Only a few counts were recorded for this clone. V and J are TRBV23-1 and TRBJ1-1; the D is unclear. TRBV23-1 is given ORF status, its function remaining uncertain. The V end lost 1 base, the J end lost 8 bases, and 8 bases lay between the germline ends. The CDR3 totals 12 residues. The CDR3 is CASSQCLGEAFF. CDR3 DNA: TGCGCCAGCAGTCAATGTCTAGGGGAAGCTTTCTTT.

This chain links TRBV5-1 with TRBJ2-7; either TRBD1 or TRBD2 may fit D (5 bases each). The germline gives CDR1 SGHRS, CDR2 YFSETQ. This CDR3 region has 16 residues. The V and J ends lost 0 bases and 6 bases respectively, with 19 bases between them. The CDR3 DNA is TGCGCCAGCAGCTTGGGATTCGAGGGCTTAAGGGGCGAGCAGTACTTC. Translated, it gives CASSLGFEGLRGEQYF.

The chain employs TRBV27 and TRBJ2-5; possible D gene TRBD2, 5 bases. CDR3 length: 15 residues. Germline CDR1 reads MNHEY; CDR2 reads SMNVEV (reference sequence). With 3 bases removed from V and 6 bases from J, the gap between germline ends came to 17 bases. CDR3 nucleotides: TGTGCCAGCAGTTTTGAGGGTGCGTTTGGGAAGACCCAGTACTTC. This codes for CASSFEGAFGKTQYF.

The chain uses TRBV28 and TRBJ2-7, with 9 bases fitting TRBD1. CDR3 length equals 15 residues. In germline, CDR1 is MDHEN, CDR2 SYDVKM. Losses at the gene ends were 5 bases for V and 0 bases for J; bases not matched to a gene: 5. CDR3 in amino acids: CASSRPGQGSYEQYF. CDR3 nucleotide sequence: TGTGCCAGCAGTCGCCCGGGACAGGGCTCCTACGAGCAGTACTTC. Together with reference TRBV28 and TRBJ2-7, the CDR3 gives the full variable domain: DVKVTQSSRYLVKRTGEKVFLECVQDMDHENMFWYRQDPGLGLRLIYFSYDVKMKEKGDIPEGYSVSREKKERFSLILESASTNQTSMYLCASSRPGQGSYEQYFGPGTRLTVT.

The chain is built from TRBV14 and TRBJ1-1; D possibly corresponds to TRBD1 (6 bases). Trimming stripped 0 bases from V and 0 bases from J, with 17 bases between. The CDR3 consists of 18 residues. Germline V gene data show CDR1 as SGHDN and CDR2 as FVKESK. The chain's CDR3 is CASSQDSRWTALNTEAFF. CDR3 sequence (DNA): TGTGCCAGCAGCCAAGATTCCCGTTGGACAGCATTGAACACTGAAGCTTTCTTT.

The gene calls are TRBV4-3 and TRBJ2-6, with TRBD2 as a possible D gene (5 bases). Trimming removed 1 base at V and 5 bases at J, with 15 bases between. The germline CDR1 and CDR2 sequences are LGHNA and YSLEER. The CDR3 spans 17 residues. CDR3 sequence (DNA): TGCGCCAGCAGCCAAGGAGGGTTGGGGAGCTGGGCCAACGTCCTGACTTTC. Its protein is CASSQGGLGSWANVLTF.

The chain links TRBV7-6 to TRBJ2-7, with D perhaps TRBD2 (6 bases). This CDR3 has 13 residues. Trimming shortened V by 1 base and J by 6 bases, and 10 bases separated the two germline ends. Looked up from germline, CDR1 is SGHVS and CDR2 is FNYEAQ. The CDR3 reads CASSLEGGLEQYF. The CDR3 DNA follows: TGTGCCAGCAGCTTAGAAGGAGGGCTCGAGCAGTACTTC. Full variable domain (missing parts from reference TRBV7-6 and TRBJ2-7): GAGVSQSPRYKVTKRGQDVALRCDPISGHVSLYWYRQALGQGPEFLTYFNYEAQQDKSGLPNDRFSAERPEGSISTLTIQRTEQRDSAMYRCASSLEGGLEQYFGPGTRLTVT.

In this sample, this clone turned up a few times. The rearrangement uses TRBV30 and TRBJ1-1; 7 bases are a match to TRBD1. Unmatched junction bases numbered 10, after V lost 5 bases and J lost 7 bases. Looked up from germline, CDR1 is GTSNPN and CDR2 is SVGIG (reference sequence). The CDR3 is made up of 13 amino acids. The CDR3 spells CAWGRQGLGEAFF. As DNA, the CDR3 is TGTGCCTGGGGGCGACAGGGTCTTGGTGAAGCTTTCTTT.

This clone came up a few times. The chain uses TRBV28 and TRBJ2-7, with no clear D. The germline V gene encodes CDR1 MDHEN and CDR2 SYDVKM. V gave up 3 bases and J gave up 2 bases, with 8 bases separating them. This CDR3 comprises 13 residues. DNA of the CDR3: TGTGCCAGCAGTTTTTCCAACCCCTACGAGCAGTACTTC. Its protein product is CASSFSNPYEQYF.

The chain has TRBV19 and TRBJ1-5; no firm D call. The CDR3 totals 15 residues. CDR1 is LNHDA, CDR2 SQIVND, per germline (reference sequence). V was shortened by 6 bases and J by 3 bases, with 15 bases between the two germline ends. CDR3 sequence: CASSDWGGHNQPQHF. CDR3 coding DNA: TGTGCCAGTAGCGATTGGGGAGGCCACAATCAGCCCCAGCATTTT.

For the CDR3, the DNA is TGTGCCAGCAGCCTAACACAGGGACTAGCGGGGCCCATCACGAACACCGGGGAGCTGTTTTTT. Its protein is CASSLTQGLAGPITNTGELFF. The genes are TRBV7-8 and TRBJ2-2, with TRBD2 identical over 13 bases. This CDR3 has 21 residues. Germline trimming cut 5 bases from V and 0 bases from J; bases unmatched to any gene: 15. Germline CDR1 reads SGHVS; CDR2 reads FQNEAQ. Drawing the rest from reference TRBV7-8 and TRBJ2-2, the complete variable domain is GAGVSQSPRYKVAKRGQDVALRCDPISGHVSLFWYQQALGQGPEFLTYFQNEAQLDKSGLPSDRFFAERPEGSVSTLKIQRTQQEDSAVYLCASSLTQGLAGPITNTGELFFGEGSRLTVL.

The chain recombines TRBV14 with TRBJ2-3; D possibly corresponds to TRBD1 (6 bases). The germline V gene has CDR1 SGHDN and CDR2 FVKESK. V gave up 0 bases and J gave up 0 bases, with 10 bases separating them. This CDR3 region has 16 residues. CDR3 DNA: TGTGCCAGCAGCCAAGAGGGGCAGGGGAGCACAGATACGCAGTATTTT. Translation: CASSQEGQGSTDTQYF.

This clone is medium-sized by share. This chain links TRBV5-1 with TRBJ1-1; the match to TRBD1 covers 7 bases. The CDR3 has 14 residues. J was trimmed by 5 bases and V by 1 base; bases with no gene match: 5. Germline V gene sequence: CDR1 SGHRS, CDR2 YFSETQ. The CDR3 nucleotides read TGCGCCAGCAGCTTGTCGCCAGGGGGGACTGAAGCTTTCTTT. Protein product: CASSLSPGGTEAFF. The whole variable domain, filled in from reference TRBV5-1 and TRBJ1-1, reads KAGVTQTPRYLIKTRGQQVTLSCSPISGHRSVSWYQQTPGQGLQFLFEYFSETQRNKGNFPGRFSGRQFSNSRSEMNVSTLELGDSALYLCASSLSPGGTEAFFGQGTRLTVV.

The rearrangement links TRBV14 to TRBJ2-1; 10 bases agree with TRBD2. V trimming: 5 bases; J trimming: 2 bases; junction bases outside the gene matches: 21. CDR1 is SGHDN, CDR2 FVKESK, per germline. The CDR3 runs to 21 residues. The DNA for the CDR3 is TGTGCCAGCAGCGGTCGAATCTCGGGACAGGACCTAGCGGGAGCCTACAATGAGCAGTTCTTC. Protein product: CASSGRISGQDLAGAYNEQFF.

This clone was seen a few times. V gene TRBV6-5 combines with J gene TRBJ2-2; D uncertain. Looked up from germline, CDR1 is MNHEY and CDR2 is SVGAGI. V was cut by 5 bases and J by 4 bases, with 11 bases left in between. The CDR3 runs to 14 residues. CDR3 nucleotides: TGTGCCAGCAGTGAGTGGCTTCCCACCGGGGAGCTGTTTTTT. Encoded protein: CASSEWLPTGELFF.

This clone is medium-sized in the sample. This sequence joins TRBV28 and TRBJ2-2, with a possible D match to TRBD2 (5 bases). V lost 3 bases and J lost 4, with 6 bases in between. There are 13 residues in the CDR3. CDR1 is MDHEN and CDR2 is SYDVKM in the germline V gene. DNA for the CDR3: TGTGCCAGCAGTTTCACTAGCACCGGGGAGCTGTTTTTT. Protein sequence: CASSFTSTGELFF.

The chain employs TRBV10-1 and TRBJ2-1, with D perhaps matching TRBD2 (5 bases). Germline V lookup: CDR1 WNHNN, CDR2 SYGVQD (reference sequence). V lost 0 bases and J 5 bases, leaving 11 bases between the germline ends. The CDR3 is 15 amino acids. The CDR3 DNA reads TGCGCCAGCAGTGAGTCCCGGGGTGGCCACAATGAGCAGTTCTTC. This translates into CASSESRGGHNEQFF.

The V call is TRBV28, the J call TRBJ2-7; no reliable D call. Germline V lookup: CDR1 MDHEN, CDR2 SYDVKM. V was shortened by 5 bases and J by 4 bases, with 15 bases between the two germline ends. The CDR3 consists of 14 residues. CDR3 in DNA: TGTGCCAGCAGTCCGCCGAGTGTAACATACGAGCAGTACTTC. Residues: CASSPPSVTYEQYF.

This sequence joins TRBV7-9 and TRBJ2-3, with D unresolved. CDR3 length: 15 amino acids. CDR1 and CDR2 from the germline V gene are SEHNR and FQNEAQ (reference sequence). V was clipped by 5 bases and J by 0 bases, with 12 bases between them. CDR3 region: CASSPTGGSTDTQYF. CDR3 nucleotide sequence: TGTGCCAGCAGCCCGACGGGCGGAAGCACAGATACGCAGTATTTT.

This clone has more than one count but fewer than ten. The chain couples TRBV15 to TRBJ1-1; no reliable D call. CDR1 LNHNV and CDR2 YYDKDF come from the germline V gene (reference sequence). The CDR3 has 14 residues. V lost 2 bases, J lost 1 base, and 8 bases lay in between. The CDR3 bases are TGTGCCACCAGCAGATACGGGGAGAACACTGAAGCTTTCTTT. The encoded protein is CATSRYGENTEAFF.

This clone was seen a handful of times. The CDR3 nucleotides are TGTGCCAGCAGTCCCAGCATCAGGGGTAACTATGGCTACACCTTC. Translated: CASSPSIRGNYGYTF. The chain joins TRBV28 to TRBJ1-2; D possibly corresponds to TRBD1 (6 bases). The germline V gene encodes CDR1 MDHEN and CDR2 SYDVKM. Trimming pared 5 bases from V and 1 base from J, leaving 14 bases between. The CDR3 consists of 15 residues.